The source of this T cell receptor beta chain is a study of early T cells in non-severe SARS-CoV-2 infection. Study context: Chains from this unsorted whole-blood bulk RNA could not be paired.

TCRdb recomputed calls from the 5' RACE reads with MiXCR, one row per CDR3 protein. The sample consists of tens of thousands of distinct CDR3 sequences, 6.1% of them appearing once. Per the germline V gene, CDR1 is SGHRS and CDR2 is YFSETQ. The CDR3 has 14 residues. V shed 5 bases and J shed 4 bases, with 12 bases lying between them. This clonotype was detected only a few times. The TCR sequence derives from an adult who was a healthcare worker with PCR-confirmed SARS-CoV-2 infection or an uninfected control (not recorded which). The specimen was whole blood. The chain links TRBV5-1 to TRBJ1-4; D is possibly TRBD1 (6 bases). The CDR3 spells CASRRGGINEKLFF. CDR3 nucleotide sequence: TGCGCCAGCAGGAGAGGGGGGATTAATGAAAAACTGTTTTTT.